Shown below are 26 T cell receptor beta chains from a single sample sequenced in a study of control samples from healthy donors and cancer patients. Only in-frame clones appear in the TCRdb table, and some are missing; sequencing was by immunoSEQ multiplex PCR. The table lists 150,000 or so clones, over 90% of them singletons. Sequencing was performed on blood. The receptors originated from a man aged 50 or older in good health.

The CDR3 spells CAISNGTGRTNEKLFF. DNA of the CDR3: TGTGCCATCAGTAACGGGACAGGGAGGACTAATGAAAAACTGTTTTTT. This sequence joins TRBV10-3 and TRBJ1-4; the match to TRBD1 covers 9 bases. Trimming at V came to 5 bases and at J to 2 bases, leaving 6 bases not matched to a gene. This CDR3 region has 16 residues. CDR1 is ENHRY, CDR2 SYGVKD, per germline.

J is TRBJ2-5 and V is TRBV6-5; no reliable D call. This CDR3 has 14 amino acids. The V gene's germline CDR1 is MNHEY and CDR2 SVGAGI. V gave up 4 bases and J gave up 5 bases, with 14 bases separating them. CDR3 coding DNA: TGTGCCAGCAGTTCCCTTTATGGCGGTGAGACCCAGTACTTC. Translated, it gives CASSSLYGGETQYF.

This clone was detected only once. The rearrangement links TRBV25-1 to TRBJ2-5, with 9 bases identical to TRBD2. J gave up 0 bases and V 6 bases, and 5 bases lay outside the gene matches. Per germline, CDR1 MGHDK and CDR2 SYGVNS. CDR3 length equals 15 residues. The CDR3 region is CASRGLALYQETQYF. As DNA, the CDR3 is TGTGCCAGCAGGGGACTAGCTCTGTACCAAGAGACCCAGTACTTC.

The chain links TRBV7-6 to TRBJ2-1; possible D gene TRBD2, 6 bases. The germline V gene encodes CDR1 SGHVS and CDR2 FNYEAQ. Trimming took off 4 bases at V and 5 bases at J, with 15 bases between the two ends. The CDR3 covers 15 residues. The CDR3 bases are TGTGCCAGCAGCTCTAGCGCCCTAGCTAACAATGAGCAGTTCTTC. Amino acid sequence: CASSSSALANNEQFF.

As regards this clone: The same CDR3 is also encoded by other DNA sequences in this sample. The chain links TRBV25-1 to TRBJ1-4; D remains unclear. This CDR3 is 16 amino acids long. Trimming removed 9 bases from V and 0 bases from J, with 17 bases in between. In germline, CDR1 is MGHDK, CDR2 SYGVNS. CDR3 sequence (DNA): TGTGCCAGTAGTCAATCCCTTTTTCCAACTAATGAAAAACTGTTTTTT. Its protein is CASSQSLFPTNEKLFF. The full variable domain, its missing parts supplied by reference TRBV25-1 and TRBJ1-4, is EADIYQTPRYLVIGTGKKITLECSQTMGHDKMYWYQQDPGMELHLIHYSYGVNSTEKGDLSSESTVSRIRTEHFPLTLESARPSHTSQYLCASSQSLFPTNEKLFFGSGTQLSVL.

The V call is TRBV7-9, the J call TRBJ1-1; D possibly corresponds to TRBD1 (5 bases). V was trimmed by 5 bases and J by 3 bases, leaving 13 bases between them. The germline gives CDR1 SEHNR, CDR2 FQNEAQ (reference sequence). The CDR3 has 14 residues. The CDR3 coding sequence is TGTGCCAGCAGCCAGTTAGGGGCGCACACTGAAGCTTTCTTT. Protein: CASSQLGAHTEAFF. Full variable domain (remainder filled in from reference TRBV7-9 and TRBJ1-1): DTGVSQNPRHKITKRGQNVTFRCDPISEHNRLYWYRQTLGQGPEFLTYFQNEAQLEKSRLLSDRFSAERPKGSFSTLEIQRTEQGDSAMYLCASSQLGAHTEAFFGQGTRLTVV.

This clone was observed a single time. The rearrangement uses TRBV28 and TRBJ2-7, with D tentatively TRBD2 (5 bases). V lost 7 bases to trimming and J lost 4 bases, with 8 bases between them. Germline V gene lookup returns CDR1 MDHEN and CDR2 SYDVKM. The CDR3 is 11 residues long. CDR3 in amino acids: CASISGYEQYF. The CDR3 DNA reads TGTGCCAGCATTTCGGGATACGAGCAGTACTTC.

The chain joins TRBV12-2 to TRBJ2-3. TRBV12-2 is recorded as a pseudogene. This CDR3 contains 14 residues. In DNA, the CDR3 is TGTGCAAGTCGCTTACCCGGGGCCCCCATCGGGCAGTATTTT. Encoded protein: CASRLPGAPIGQYF.

The gene calls are TRBV11-3 and TRBJ2-1; TRBD2 matches at 8 bases. There are 15 residues in the CDR3. From germline, CDR1 is SGHNT and CDR2 YENEEA. V gave up 1 base and J gave up 1 base; unmatched junction bases: 0. In nucleotides, the CDR3 is TGTGCCAGCAGCTTAGCGGGGGGGTCCTACAATGAGCAGTTCTTC. The encoded protein is CASSLAGGSYNEQFF. The entire variable domain, with the rest obtained from reference TRBV11-3 and TRBJ2-1, is as follows: EAGVVQSPRYKIIEKKQPVAFWCNPISGHNTLYWYLQNLGQGPELLIRYENEEAVDDSQLPKDRFSAERLKGVDSTLKIQPAELGDSAVYLCASSLAGGSYNEQFFGPGTRLTVL.

The CDR3 bases are TGTGCCACCAGTGAGACAGGGGTCCACACTGAAGCTTTCTTT. Translated: CATSETGVHTEAFF. The chain has TRBV24-1 and TRBJ1-1; 8 bases are a match to TRBD1. V gave up 4 bases and J gave up 3 bases; unmatched junction bases: 3. The germline V gene has CDR1 KGHDR and CDR2 SFDVKD. The CDR3 is 14 residues long.

This rearrangement joins TRBV19 to TRBJ2-3; 7 nucleotides agree with TRBD1. Losses at the gene ends were 5 bases for V and 3 bases for J; bases not matched to a gene: 8. The CDR3 is made up of 15 amino acids. The germline V gene encodes CDR1 LNHDA and CDR2 SQIVND (reference sequence). The CDR3 nucleotides read TGTGCCAGTAGTCTAGGGGGACAGCTAACAGATACGCAGTATTTT. Protein product: CASSLGGQLTDTQYF.

On this clone itself: Additional DNA sequences in this sample encode the identical CDR3. This chain joins TRBV5-1 and TRBJ2-3; the match to TRBD2 covers 8 bases. This CDR3 has 15 residues. In germline, CDR1 is SGHRS, CDR2 YFSETQ. Trimming cost V 0 bases and J 0 bases; bases outside gene matches: 0. This CDR3 is CASSLGGRSTDTQYF. In DNA form, the CDR3 reads TGCGCCAGCAGCTTGGGCGGGAGGAGCACAGATACGCAGTATTTT.

The chain uses TRBV11-2 and TRBJ2-1, with a tentative D call TRBD1 (5 bases). Germline V gene lookup returns CDR1 SGHAT and CDR2 FQNNGV. V was pared by 4 bases and J by 12 bases, with 16 bases between. The CDR3 is 13 amino acids. The CDR3 is CASSSRTAQGQFF. As DNA, the CDR3 is TGTGCCAGCAGCTCGAGGACCGCTCAGGGGCAGTTCTTC.

In DNA, the CDR3 is TGTGCCAGCAGCCCCATCCCCCAGCCAAACCCAACTAATGAAAAACTGTTTTTT. Amino acids: CASSPIPQPNPTNEKLFF. The chain is built from TRBV3-1 (or the pseudogene TRBV3-2) and TRBJ1-4; D not resolved. In germline, CDR1 is LGHDT, CDR2 YNNKEL (reference sequence). V gave up 4 bases and J gave up 0 bases, with 18 bases separating them. The CDR3 is made up of 18 amino acids.

A single count supports this clone. The gene calls are TRBV6-6 and TRBJ1-2; TRBD1 aligns across 8 bases. The J segment lost 4 bases and the V segment lost 6 bases, leaving 10 bases of the junction unmatched. This CDR3 is built from 15 residues. Germline values: CDR1 MNHNY, CDR2 SVGAGI (reference sequence). In DNA form, the CDR3 reads TGTGCCAGCAGCCAAGGACAGGGTGGTACCTATGGCTACACCTTC. Protein sequence: CASSQGQGGTYGYTF.

The chain combines TRBV9 with TRBJ1-6; 10 bases agree with TRBD1. Germline V gene data show CDR1 as SGDLS and CDR2 as YYNGEE. The ends lost 2 bases at V and 5 bases at J; junction bases unmatched: 10. The CDR3 totals 18 residues. In DNA, the CDR3 is TGTGCCAGCAGCGTTCGACCTGGGACAGGGGCTAATAATTCACCCCTCCACTTT. Encoded protein: CASSVRPGTGANNSPLHF.

J is TRBJ1-1 and V is TRBV3-1 (or the pseudogene TRBV3-2), with D hard to call. Germline CDR1 LGHDT, CDR2 YNNKEL (reference sequence). Trimming removed 4 bases at V and 1 base at J, with 10 bases between. The CDR3 has 14 amino acids. CDR3 DNA sequence: TGTGCCAGCAGCCGGTTAGAATCGAACACTGAAGCTTTCTTT. This codes for CASSRLESNTEAFF.

This sequence joins TRBV5-1 and TRBJ2-1; D is possibly TRBD1 (6 bases). The CDR3 spans 14 residues. V lost 0 bases, J lost 7 bases, and 11 bases lay in between. Germline V gene lookup returns CDR1 SGHRS and CDR2 YFSETQ. Written as DNA, the CDR3 is TGCGCCAGCAGCTTGGTCTTGGGGGCAAATGAGCAGTTCTTC. Translation: CASSLVLGANEQFF.

Here the CDR3 DNA reads TGTGCCAGCAGCTTAGTCGGCAGAGCAAATTCACCCCTCCACTTT. Residues: CASSLVGRANSPLHF. The chain employs TRBV7-2 and TRBJ1-6; D ambiguous. Germline CDR1 is SGHTA and CDR2 is FQGNSA. The length of the CDR3 is 15 residues. V was shortened by 1 base and J by 7 bases, with 11 bases between the two germline ends.

The J gene is TRBJ2-3, the V gene TRBV5-1; the match to TRBD2 covers 10 bases. Germline V gives CDR1 SGHRS, CDR2 YFSETQ. With V trimmed by 5 bases and J by 5 bases, 8 bases remained unmatched. The CDR3 has 15 residues. The CDR3 reads CASRALAGDEDTQYF. The CDR3 nucleotides are TGCGCCAGCAGGGCGCTAGCGGGAGACGAAGATACGCAGTATTTT.

This CDR3 is CASKSPQGREGPEQFF. The CDR3 DNA sequence: TGTGCCAGTAAATCCCCACAGGGGCGGGAGGGCCCCGAGCAGTTCTTC. This sequence joins TRBV19 and TRBJ2-1; 9 nucleotides agree with TRBD2. Germline lookup yields CDR1 LNHDA and CDR2 SQIVND (reference sequence). This CDR3 is built from 16 residues. V was pared by 7 bases and J by 10 bases, with 17 bases of the junction left unmatched.

The chain is built from TRBV5-1 and TRBJ2-7; the D gene is possibly TRBD1 (6 bases). Trimming left V 0 bases short and J 4 bases short, with 14 bases between. Per the germline V gene, CDR1 is SGHRS and CDR2 is YFSETQ. The CDR3 has 15 amino acids. CDR3 bases: TGCGCCAGCAGCTTGGGGTCAGGGGAGATTTACGAGCAGTACTTC. This translates into CASSLGSGEIYEQYF.

The V and J genes are TRBV28 and TRBJ2-3; no definite D call. Trimming cost V 5 bases and J 4 bases, with 10 bases left between them. The germline gives CDR1 MDHEN, CDR2 SYDVKM. The CDR3 covers 13 residues. CDR3 residues: CASSRAGSDTQYF. CDR3 in DNA: TGTGCCAGCAGTAGGGCCGGGTCAGATACGCAGTATTTT. Complete variable domain (other parts from reference TRBV28 and TRBJ2-3): DVKVTQSSRYLVKRTGEKVFLECVQDMDHENMFWYRQDPGLGLRLIYFSYDVKMKEKGDIPEGYSVSREKKERFSLILESASTNQTSMYLCASSRAGSDTQYFGPGTRLTVL.

CDR3 nucleotide sequence: TGTGCCAGCAGTGGATTCCTAATTGACAGGGGGGATGGCTACACCTTC. Translation gives CASSGFLIDRGDGYTF. The chain has TRBV25-1 and TRBJ1-2, with 9 bases identical to TRBD1. Trimming took 4 bases from V and 6 from J; bases not matched to a gene: 12. Germline V CDR1 and CDR2: MGHDK, SYGVNS. The CDR3 is 16 amino acids.

Turning to this clone: Other DNA sequences within the sample encode an identical CDR3. The V and J genes are TRBV5-1 and TRBJ2-7; TRBD2 agrees at 11 bases. Trimming removed 3 bases from V and 4 bases from J; junction bases left unmatched: 3. This CDR3 spans 14 amino acids. In germline, CDR1 is SGHRS, CDR2 YFSETQ. CDR3 nucleotides: TGCGCCAGCAGCTCCGGGACTAGCGGATACGAGCAGTACTTC. It encodes CASSSGTSGYEQYF.

V is TRBV27 and J is TRBJ1-5; the D gene is possibly TRBD1 (5 bases). The germline V gene encodes CDR1 MNHEY and CDR2 SMNVEV (reference sequence). V shed 2 bases and J shed 0 bases, with 8 bases lying between them. This CDR3 contains 15 residues. The CDR3: CASSLGGGSNQPQHF. The CDR3 region has the DNA TGTGCCAGCAGTTTAGGGGGAGGTAGCAATCAGCCCCAGCATTTT.